The clone carrying this TCR beta chain was found once. Its antigen is unknown. The entry originates in a study of cytomegalovirus exposure and HLA in healthy donors. Study-wide points: Published work reported that the classifier diagnosed cytomegalovirus status with high specificity and sensitivity. Presence/absence results assume similar sequencing depth per donor, which may not hold. A later analysis found common viral pathogens apparently linked to several of the most significant clusters. TCR beta V- and J-gene trimming, according to a later analysis, was linked to a missense DCLRE1C variant.

It was with 60 Vbeta and 13 Jbeta primers that the PCR ran. Method: immunoSEQ multiplex PCR; TCRdb's copy keeps in-frame clones and lacks some. The sample consists of around 130,000 clones, about 80% of them appearing once. The sequenced sample consisted of PBMCs. This sequence was found in a man younger than 35 in good health and CMV-seronegative.

The CDR3 sequence: CASSSPGGKDNEQFF. CDR3 nucleotide sequence: TGTGCCAGCAGCTCCCCGGGGGGGAAGGACAATGAGCAGTTCTTC. V gene TRBV11-2 combines with J gene TRBJ2-1; 8 bases line up with TRBD2. Germline V lookup: CDR1 SGHAT, CDR2 FQNNGV. The ends lost 4 bases at V and 5 bases at J; junction bases unmatched: 7. CDR3 length: 15 amino acids.